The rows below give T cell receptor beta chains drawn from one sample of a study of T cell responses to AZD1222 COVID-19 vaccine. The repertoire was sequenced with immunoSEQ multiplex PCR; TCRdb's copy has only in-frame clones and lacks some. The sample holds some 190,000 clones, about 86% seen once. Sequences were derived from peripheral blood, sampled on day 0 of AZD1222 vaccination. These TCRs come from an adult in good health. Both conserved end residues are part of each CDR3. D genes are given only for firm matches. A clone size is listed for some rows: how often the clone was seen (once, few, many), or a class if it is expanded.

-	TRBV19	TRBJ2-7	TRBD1	CASSTTGGHSYEQYF	TGTGCCAGTAGTACGACAGGGGGCCACTCCTACGAGCAGTACTTC
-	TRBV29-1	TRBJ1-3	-	CSVRKTGLGNTIYF	TGCAGCGTTAGGAAGACAGGTCTCGGAAACACCATATATTTT
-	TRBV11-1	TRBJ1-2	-	CASSLPGAGYGYTF	TGTGCCAGCAGCCTCCCGGGAGCAGGGTATGGCTACACCTTC
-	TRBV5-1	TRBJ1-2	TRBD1	CASSLGAGTADYGYTF	TGCGCCAGCAGCTTGGGGGCAGGGACAGCTGACTATGGCTACACCTTC
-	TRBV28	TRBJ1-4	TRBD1	CASSSGQGGKLFF	TGTGCCAGCAGCTCCGGACAGGGGGGAAAACTGTTTTTT
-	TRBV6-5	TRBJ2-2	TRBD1	CASRRTGSNTGELFF	TGTGCCAGCAGGAGGACAGGGTCGAACACCGGGGAGCTGTTTTTT
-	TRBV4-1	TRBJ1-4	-	CASSQGVGRLNEKLFF	TGCGCCAGCAGCCAAGGGGTGGGCAGACTTAATGAAAAACTGTTTTTT
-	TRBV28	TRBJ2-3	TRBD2	CASSLHTSGGSDTQYF	TGTGCCAGCAGTCTACATACTAGCGGGGGATCTGATACGCAGTATTTT
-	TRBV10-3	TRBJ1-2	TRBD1	CAITKTDRESGYTF	TGTGCCATCACTAAAACTGACAGGGAGAGCGGCTACACCTTC
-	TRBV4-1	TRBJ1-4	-	CASSQKGNEKLFF	TGCGCCAGCAGCCAAAAGGGGAATGAAAAACTGTTTTTT
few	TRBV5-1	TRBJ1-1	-	CASSLGRIMNTEAFF	TGCGCCAGCAGCTTGGGGCGGATCATGAACACTGAAGCTTTCTTT
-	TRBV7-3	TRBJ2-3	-	CASSFKTQYF	TGTGCCAGCAGCTTCAAAACGCAGTATTTT
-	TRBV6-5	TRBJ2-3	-	CASRAGLRADTQYF	TGTGCCAGCAGGGCGGGTTTGAGAGCGGATACGCAGTATTTT
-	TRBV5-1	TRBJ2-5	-	CASSPTPTRGRETQYF	TGCGCCAGCAGCCCCACCCCAACGCGGGGTAGGGAGACCCAGTACTTC
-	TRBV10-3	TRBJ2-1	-	CAISIGNYNEQFF	TGTGCCATCAGTATTGGCAATTACAATGAGCAGTTCTTC
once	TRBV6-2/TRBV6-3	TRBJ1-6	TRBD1	CASSYDRVNNSPLHF	TGTGCCAGCAGTTACGACAGGGTGAATAATTCACCCCTCCACTTT
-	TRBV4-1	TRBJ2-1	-	CASSHPAGMRNEQFF	TGCGCCAGCAGCCACCCTGCGGGTATGCGAAATGAGCAGTTCTTC
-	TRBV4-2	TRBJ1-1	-	CASSQTTVNTEAFF	TGTGCCAGCAGCCAAACTACAGTGAACACTGAAGCTTTCTTT
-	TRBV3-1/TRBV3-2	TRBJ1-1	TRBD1	CASTPSSGGPTEAFF	TGTGCCAGCACCCCCTCTTCAGGGGGCCCCACTGAAGCTTTCTTT
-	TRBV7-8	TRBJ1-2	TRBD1	CASSLPDREDYGYTF	TGTGCCAGCAGTCTTCCGGACAGGGAAGACTATGGCTACACCTTC
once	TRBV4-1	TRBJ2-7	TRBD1	CASSPYPTGYSSYEQYF	TGCGCCAGCAGCCCATACCCGACAGGGTACAGCTCCTACGAGCAGTACTTC
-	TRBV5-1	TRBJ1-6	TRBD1	CASSLGTGVSPLHF	TGCGCCAGCAGCCTCGGGACAGGGGTTTCACCCCTCCACTTT
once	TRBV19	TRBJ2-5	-	CATERPIPQNPSPGETQYF	TGTGCCACCGAGAGGCCGATTCCCCAAAACCCGTCCCCCGGGGAGACCCAGTACTTC
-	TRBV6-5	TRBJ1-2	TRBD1	CASSGQMNYGYTF	TGTGCCAGCTCGGGACAGATGAACTATGGCTACACCTTC
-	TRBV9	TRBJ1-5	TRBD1	CASSAGTGLGQPQHF	TGTGCCAGCAGCGCCGGGACAGGCCTGGGGCAGCCCCAGCATTTT
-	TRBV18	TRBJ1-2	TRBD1	CASSPITGDYGYTF	TGTGCCAGCTCACCGATCACAGGGGACTATGGCTACACCTTC
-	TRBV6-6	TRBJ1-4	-	CASSFQADEKLFF	TGTGCCAGCAGTTTTCAGGCTGATGAAAAACTGTTTTTT
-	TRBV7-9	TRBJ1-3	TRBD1	CASSLGQGNPGNTIYF	TGTGCCAGCAGCTTAGGACAGGGGAATCCTGGAAACACCATATATTTT
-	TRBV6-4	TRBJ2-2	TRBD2	CASRTSQNTGELFF	TGTGCCAGCCGGACTAGCCAAAACACCGGGGAGCTGTTTTTT
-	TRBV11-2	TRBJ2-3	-	CASSFPGPDTQYF	TGTGCCAGCAGCTTCCCGGGACCAGATACGCAGTATTTT
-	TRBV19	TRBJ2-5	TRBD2	CASSTLSGGAVETQYF	TGTGCCAGTAGTACCCTAAGCGGGGGGGCCGTGGAGACCCAGTACTTC
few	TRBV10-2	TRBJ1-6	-	CAISGGSRSPLHF	TGCGCCATCTCCGGGGGTAGTAGATCACCCCTCCACTTT
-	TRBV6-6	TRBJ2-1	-	CASREEGRTYNEQFF	TGTGCCAGCAGGGAAGAGGGAAGGACCTACAATGAGCAGTTCTTC
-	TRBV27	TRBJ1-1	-	CASSQRGGILNTEAFF	TGTGCCAGCAGCCAACGGGGAGGGATCCTGAACACTGAAGCTTTCTTT
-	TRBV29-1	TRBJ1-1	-	CSVGRNTEAFF	TGCAGCGTTGGGAGGAACACTGAAGCTTTCTTT
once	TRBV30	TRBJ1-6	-	CAWSLNLLDSPLHF	TGTGCCTGGAGTTTAAACTTACTGGATTCACCCCTCCACTTT
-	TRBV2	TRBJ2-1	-	CASRRGMNNEQFF	TGTGCCAGCAGGAGGGGGATGAACAATGAGCAGTTCTTC
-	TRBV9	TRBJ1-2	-	CASSVGGPRAGYTF	TGTGCCAGCAGCGTAGGGGGGCCCCGGGCTGGCTACACCTTC
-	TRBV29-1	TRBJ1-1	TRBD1	CSGQGSTEAFF	TGCAGCGGACAGGGGTCGACTGAAGCTTTCTTT
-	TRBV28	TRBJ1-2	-	CASSLGPRGYTF	TGTGCCAGCAGTCTGGGACCCCGGGGCTACACCTTC
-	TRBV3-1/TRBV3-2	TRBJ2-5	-	CASSRPGVTQETQYF	TGTGCCAGCAGCCGACCCGGGGTGACCCAAGAGACCCAGTACTTC
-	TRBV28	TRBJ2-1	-	CASSLVGVYNEQFF	TGTGCCAGCAGTTTAGTGGGGGTCTACAATGAGCAGTTCTTC
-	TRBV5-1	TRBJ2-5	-	CASSAHGTEQTQYF	TGCGCCAGCAGCGCCCACGGGACTGAGCAGACCCAGTACTTC
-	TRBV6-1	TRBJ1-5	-	CASSEWGWKEGSNQPQHF	TGTGCCAGCAGTGAATGGGGGTGGAAGGAGGGAAGCAATCAGCCCCAGCATTTT
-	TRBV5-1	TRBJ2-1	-	CASSWTGINRNEQFF	TGCGCCAGCAGCTGGACCGGGATAAATCGGAATGAGCAGTTCTTC
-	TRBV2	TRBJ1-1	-	CASRGAEAFF	TGTGCCAGCCGGGGAGCTGAAGCTTTCTTT
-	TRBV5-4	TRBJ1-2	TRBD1	CASSLADRGSYGYTF	TGTGCCAGCAGCTTGGCCGACAGGGGAAGCTATGGCTACACCTTC
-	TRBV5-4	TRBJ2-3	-	CASSSPLVGADTQYF	TGTGCCAGCAGCTCCCCTCTAGTGGGGGCAGATACGCAGTATTTT
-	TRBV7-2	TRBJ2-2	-	CASGGSSTGELFF	TGTGCTTCGGGGGGCTCGAGCACCGGGGAGCTGTTTTTT
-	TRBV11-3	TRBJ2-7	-	CASSSHTYEQYF	TGTGCCAGCAGCTCCCACACCTACGAGCAGTACTTC
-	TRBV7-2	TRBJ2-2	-	CASSSGPGTGELFF	TGTGCCAGCAGCTCGGGACCGGGCACCGGGGAGCTGTTTTTT
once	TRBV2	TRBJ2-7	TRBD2	CASGGARGGAEQYF	TGTGCCAGCGGAGGGGCGCGGGGGGGCGCCGAGCAGTACTTC
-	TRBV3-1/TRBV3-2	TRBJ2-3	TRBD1	CASSHGTGGTDTQYF	TGTGCCAGCAGCCATGGGACAGGGGGCACAGATACGCAGTATTTT
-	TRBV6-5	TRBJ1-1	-	CATTGRTNTEAFF	TGTGCCACCACGGGGCGCACAAACACTGAAGCTTTCTTT
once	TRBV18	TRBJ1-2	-	CASSPDARDIYGYTF	TGTGCCAGCTCACCAGATGCCAGGGACATCTATGGCTACACCTTC